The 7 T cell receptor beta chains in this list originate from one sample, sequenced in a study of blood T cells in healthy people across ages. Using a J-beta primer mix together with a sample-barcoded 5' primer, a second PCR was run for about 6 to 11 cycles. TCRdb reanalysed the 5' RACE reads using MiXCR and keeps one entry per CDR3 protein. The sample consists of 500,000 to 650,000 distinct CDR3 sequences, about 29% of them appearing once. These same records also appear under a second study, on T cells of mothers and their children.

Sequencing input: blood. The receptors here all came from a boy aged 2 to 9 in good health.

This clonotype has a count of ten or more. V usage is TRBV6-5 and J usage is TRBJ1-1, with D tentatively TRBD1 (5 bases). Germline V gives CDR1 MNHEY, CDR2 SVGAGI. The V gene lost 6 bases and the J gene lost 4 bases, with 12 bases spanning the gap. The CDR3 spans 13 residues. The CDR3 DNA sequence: TGTGCCAGCAGACCCGGTGGGGGCACTGAAGCTTTCTTT. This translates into CASRPGGGTEAFF.

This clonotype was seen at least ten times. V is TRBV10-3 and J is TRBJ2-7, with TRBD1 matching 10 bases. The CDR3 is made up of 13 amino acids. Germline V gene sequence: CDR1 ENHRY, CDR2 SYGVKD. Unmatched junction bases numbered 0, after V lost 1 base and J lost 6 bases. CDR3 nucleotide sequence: TGTGCCATCAGTGAGTGGGACAGGGGCGAGCAGTACTTC. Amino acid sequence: CAISEWDRGEQYF.

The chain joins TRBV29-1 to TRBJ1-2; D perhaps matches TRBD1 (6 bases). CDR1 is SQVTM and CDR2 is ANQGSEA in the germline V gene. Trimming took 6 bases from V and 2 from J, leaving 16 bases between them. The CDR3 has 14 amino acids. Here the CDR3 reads CSVETRTANYGYTF. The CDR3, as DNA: TGCAGCGTCGAAACCCGGACAGCCAACTATGGCTACACCTTC.

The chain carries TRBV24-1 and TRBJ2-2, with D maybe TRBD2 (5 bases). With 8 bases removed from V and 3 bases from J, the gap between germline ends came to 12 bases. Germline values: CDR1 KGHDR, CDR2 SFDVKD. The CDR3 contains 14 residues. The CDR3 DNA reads TGTGCCACCATGAGAGGTAGCGACACCGGGGAGCTGTTTTTT. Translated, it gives CATMRGSDTGELFF.

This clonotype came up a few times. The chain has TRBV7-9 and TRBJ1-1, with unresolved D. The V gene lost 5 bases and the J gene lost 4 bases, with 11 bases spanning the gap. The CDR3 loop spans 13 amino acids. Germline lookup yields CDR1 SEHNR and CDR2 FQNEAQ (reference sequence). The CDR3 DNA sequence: TGTGCCAGCAGCGCCGCGTACGGCACTGAAGCTTTCTTT. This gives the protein CASSAAYGTEAFF. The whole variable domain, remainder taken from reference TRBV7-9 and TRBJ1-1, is DTGVSQNPRHKITKRGQNVTFRCDPISEHNRLYWYRQTLGQGPEFLTYFQNEAQLEKSRLLSDRFSAERPKGSFSTLEIQRTEQGDSAMYLCASSAAYGTEAFFGQGTRLTVV.

CDR3 DNA: TGTGCCAGCAGCCGTTGGGGATTGAACACTGAAGCTTTCTTT. Amino acids: CASSRWGLNTEAFF. V gene TRBV14 combines with J gene TRBJ1-1, with D uncertain. Trimming took 4 bases from V and 0 from J, leaving 9 bases between them. CDR3 length: 14 residues. Germline V gene lookup returns CDR1 SGHDN and CDR2 FVKESK.

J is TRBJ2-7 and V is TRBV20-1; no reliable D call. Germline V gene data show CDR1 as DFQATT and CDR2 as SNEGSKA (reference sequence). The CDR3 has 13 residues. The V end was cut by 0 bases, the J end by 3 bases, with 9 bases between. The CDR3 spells CSARENSDYEQYF. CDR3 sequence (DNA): TGCAGTGCTAGAGAGAACTCGGACTACGAGCAGTACTTC.